The sequence of this T cell receptor (beta chain) was determined in a study of blood T cell repertoires in COVID-19. CDR3 length: 18 amino acids. Germline V gene lookup returns CDR1 LGHDT and CDR2 YNNKEL (reference sequence). The ends lost 0 bases at V and 2 bases at J; junction bases unmatched: 10. The assay was immunoSEQ multiplex PCR, and TCRdb's table has in-frame clones only and misses some. This sample has almost 200,000 clones; about 89% occur once, and the top ten carry 6.5% to 9.5%. Two consecutive negative NP/OP PCR tests, clearance, or resolved symptoms defined Cohort 3 recovery. Sequenced: PBMCs or T cells enriched from blood (not recorded which). This TCR derives from a woman younger than 35 who had recovered from COVID-19. The rearrangement links TRBV3-1 (or the pseudogene TRBV3-2) to TRBJ2-1; 7 bases line up with TRBD2. CDR3 sequence (DNA): TGTGCCAGCAGCCAAGATATGTGGGGGGGAATCACCTACAATGAGCAGTTCTTC. This gives the protein CASSQDMWGGITYNEQFF.